The subject of this entry is one T cell receptor beta chain. Its antigen specificity is not known. Nothing much larger sits one base from this clone, and base qualities are not available. This entry comes from a study of blood T cells in healthy people across ages (dated by TCRdb to between 2015 and 2017). As for the study more broadly: In model experiments, template switching captured roughly one uniquely barcoded TCR beta cDNA molecule for every two T cells. Four age groups were formed from the donors: young (average approximately 15 years), middle-aged (approximately 39), aged (around 68) and long-lived (approximately 78). For two donors (one aged 18 to 30 and one aged 80 or older), the study analyzed two additional independent replicas of 1 million unique cDNA reads from the same blood draw. To track age-related changes in TCR beta repertoire diversity, the study relied on deep sequencing normalized with unique cDNA molecular identifiers. Donors of different ages were randomly distributed across sequencing lanes to avoid experimental bias. Study-wide conclusions, independent of this receptor: Observed TCR beta diversity per million T cells fell roughly linearly with age, and a significant reduction was already apparent by age around 40. Estimates of total diversity from one million sequenced T cells were regarded as lower bounds and underestimates. A strong correlation was found between observed TCR beta diversity and the percentage of naive T cells measured by flow cytometry. Since profiling was done on bulk unsorted PBMCs, naive and antigen-experienced compartments could not be conclusively compared. The CMV infection status of donors was not known, potentially confounding age-related changes in expanded clonotypes. Compared with the aged group, more naive CD4+ T cells, fewer expanded clones and increased TCR diversity were shown by the long-lived group, suggesting age selection.

Library preparation was by 5' RACE. Sequencing instrument: Illumina HiSeq 2500. A second PCR of roughly 7 to 11 cycles was performed with a sample-barcoded 5' primer and a J-beta primer mix. Each TCR beta cDNA molecule received a unique molecular identifier from a template-switch 5' adaptor carrying 12 random nucleotides. Each sample yielded at least 2.5 million CDR3-containing paired-end reads. First-strand cDNA was synthesized from all RNA with the Mint cDNA synthesis kit, primed by a TRBC-specific oligonucleotide. Following uracil-DNA glycosylase treatment, a first 18-cycle PCR with universal primers M1SS and BC2_uni_R was performed on all cDNA. In the source study's methods: For normalization, 1 million high-quality reads, each with a distinct molecular identifier, were randomly selected from each sample. Reads with shared molecular identifiers were discarded instead of being binned into consensus sequences. CDR3 identification, clonotype clustering and error correction used MiTCR with a Q25 quality threshold and the strictest error-elimination algorithm. A nonparametric unseen species model with Euler transformation was used to estimate a lower bound on total TCR beta diversity. The raw public data were reprocessed by TCRdb itself: fastp quality trimming at Q25, MiXCR clonotype calling, in-frame beta chains only. All rows with the same CDR3 protein become a single entry with the most common DNA and genes. The V and J calls come from TCRdb's annotation, not from the publication. Within this sample are over 600,000 distinct CDR3 sequences, with more than 55% of them counted one time only. The ten biggest clones cover roughly 25% of the sample.

Donors were a few dozen systemically healthy Caucasian individuals from Russia aged 6 to 90 years. Around 10 milliliters of peripheral blood were drawn from each donor into EDTA-treated Vacutainer tubes. PBMCs were isolated by Ficoll-Paque density-gradient centrifugation, with at least 7 million obtained per sample. Total RNA was extracted from PBMCs with Trizol reagent, with at least 5.5 micrograms obtained per sample. Naive CD45RAhigh/CD27high T cell percentages were measured by flow cytometry on a PBMC aliquot from every donor. CDR1 is given as LGHDT and CDR2 as YNNKEL, both from the germline V gene (reference sequence). Its CDR3 holds 15 amino acids, cysteine through phenylalanine. Only CDR3 DNA remains: 45 bases, in frame from the first base.

The TCR originated in a man aged 40-55 years in good health. The chain couples TRBV3-1 to TRBJ2-4; 7 bases in the middle match TRBD1. The J call is in doubt because the DNA end fits TRBJ2-5 better. The sample comprised blood. For the CDR3, the sequence is CASTVTGARMETQYF. The sequenced DNA: TGTGCCAGCACCGTAACAGGGGCGAGGATGGAGACCCAGTACTTC.